The 5 T cell receptor beta chains in this list originate from one sample, sequenced in a study of blood T cell repertoires in COVID-19. Profiled with immunoSEQ multiplex PCR; TCRdb holds only in-frame clones, not every one. The sample contains about 290,000 clones, 89% of which appear only once. Sequenced: peripheral blood. Every receptor here comes from a woman aged 40 to 50 who had recovered from COVID-19.

The chain has TRBV19 and TRBJ2-4; 8 bases match TRBD2. The V gene end was trimmed by 3 bases and the J gene end by 1 base; junction bases not matched to a gene: 2. The CDR3 has 15 residues. The germline V gene has CDR1 LNHDA and CDR2 SQIVND (reference sequence). The CDR3 nucleotides read TGTGCCAGTAGTATTCCGGGAGGGGCCAAAAACATTCAGTACTTC. Its translation is CASSIPGGAKNIQYF.

The rearrangement links TRBV5-4 to TRBJ1-6, with D hard to call. CDR1 is SGHNT, CDR2 YYREEE, per germline (reference sequence). Trimming took off 1 base at V and 9 bases at J, with 14 bases between the two ends. The CDR3 has 15 amino acids. CDR3 amino acids: CASSLNAPVGSPLHF. The CDR3 DNA follows: TGTGCCAGCAGCTTGAACGCCCCCGTCGGTTCACCCCTCCACTTT. Drawing the rest from reference TRBV5-4 and TRBJ1-6, the complete variable domain is ETGVTQSPTHLIKTRGQQVTLRCSSQSGHNTVSWYQQALGQGPQFIFQYYREEENGRGNFPPRFSGLQFPNYSSELNVNALELDDSALYLCASSLNAPVGSPLHFGNGTRLTVT.

The V and J genes are TRBV29-1 and TRBJ2-1, with TRBD1 matching 11 bases. Germline CDR1 SQVTM, CDR2 ANQGSEA. Germline trimming cut 7 bases from V and 3 bases from J; bases unmatched to any gene: 5. This CDR3 spans 14 amino acids. CDR3 sequence: CSGEGQGGYNEQFF. CDR3 nucleotides: TGCAGCGGAGAGGGACAGGGGGGCTACAATGAGCAGTTCTTC.

The CDR3 DNA sequence: TGTGCCAGTAGTACCCCATCGAGCGGGCCCTACGAGCAGTACTTC. It codes for CASSTPSSGPYEQYF. This chain joins TRBV19 and TRBJ2-7; D is perhaps TRBD2 (6 bases). Trimming removed 4 bases at V and 2 bases at J, with 15 bases between. The CDR3 length is 15 residues. In germline, CDR1 is LNHDA, CDR2 SQIVND (reference sequence).

The rearrangement links TRBV3-1 (or the pseudogene TRBV3-2) to TRBJ2-1, with 7 bases identical to TRBD2. Losses at the gene ends were 6 bases for V and 5 bases for J; bases not matched to a gene: 10. Germline V gene sequence: CDR1 LGHDT, CDR2 YNNKEL (reference sequence). The CDR3 runs to 15 residues. CDR3 nucleotide sequence: TGTGCCAGCAGTCCTAGCGGCCCTCTAAACAATGAGCAGTTCTTC. Protein: CASSPSGPLNNEQFF.